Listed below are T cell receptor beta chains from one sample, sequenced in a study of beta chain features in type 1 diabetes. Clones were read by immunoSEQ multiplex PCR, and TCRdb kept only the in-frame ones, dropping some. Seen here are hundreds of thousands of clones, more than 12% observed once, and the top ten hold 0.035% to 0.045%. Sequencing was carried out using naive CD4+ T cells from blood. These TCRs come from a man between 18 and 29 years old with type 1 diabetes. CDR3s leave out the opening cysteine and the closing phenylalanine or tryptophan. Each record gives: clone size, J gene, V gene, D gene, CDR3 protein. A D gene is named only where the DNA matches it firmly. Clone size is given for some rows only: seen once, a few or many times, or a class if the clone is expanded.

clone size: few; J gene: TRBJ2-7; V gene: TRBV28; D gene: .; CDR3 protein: ASKTTGQAYEQY
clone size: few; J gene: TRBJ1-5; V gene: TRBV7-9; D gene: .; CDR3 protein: ASSMGLRFDQPQH
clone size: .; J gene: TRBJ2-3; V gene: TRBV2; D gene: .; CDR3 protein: ASREEDTQY
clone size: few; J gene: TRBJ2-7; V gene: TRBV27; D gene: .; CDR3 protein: ASKRPGALPEQY
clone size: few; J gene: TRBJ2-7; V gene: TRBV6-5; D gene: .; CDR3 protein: ASSAQGTRYEQY
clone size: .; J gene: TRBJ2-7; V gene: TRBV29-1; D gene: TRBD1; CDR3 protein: SVAPRQGAIEQY
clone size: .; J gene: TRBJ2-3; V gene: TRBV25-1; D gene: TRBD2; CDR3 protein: ASSDGAGGGTQY
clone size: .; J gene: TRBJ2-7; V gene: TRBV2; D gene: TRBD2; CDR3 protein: ASSARRREVYEQY
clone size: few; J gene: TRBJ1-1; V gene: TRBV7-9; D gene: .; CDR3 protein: ASSSSARLYTEAF
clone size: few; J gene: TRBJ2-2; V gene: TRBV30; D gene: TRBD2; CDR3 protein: AWSVTSGTELF
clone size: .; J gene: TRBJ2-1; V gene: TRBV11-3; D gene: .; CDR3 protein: ASSRASTLIYNEQF
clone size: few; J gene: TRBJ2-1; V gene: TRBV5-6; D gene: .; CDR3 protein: ASSRLGERNEQF
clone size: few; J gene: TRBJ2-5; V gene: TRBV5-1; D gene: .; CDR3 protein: ASSLDDSQETQY
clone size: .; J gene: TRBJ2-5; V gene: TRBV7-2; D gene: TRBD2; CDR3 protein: ASTPSGTQETQY
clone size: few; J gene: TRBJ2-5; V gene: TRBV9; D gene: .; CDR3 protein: ASTTGRGQETQY
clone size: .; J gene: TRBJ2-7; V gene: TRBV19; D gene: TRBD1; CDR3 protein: ASSIRLQGASYEQY
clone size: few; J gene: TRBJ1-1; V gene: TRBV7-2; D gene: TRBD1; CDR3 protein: ASSSDRGTEAF
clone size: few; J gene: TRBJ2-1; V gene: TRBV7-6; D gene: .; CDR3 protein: ASSFRLGEQF
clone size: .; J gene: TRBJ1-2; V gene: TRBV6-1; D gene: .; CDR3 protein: ASSENGANYGYT
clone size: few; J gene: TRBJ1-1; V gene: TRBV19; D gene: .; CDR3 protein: ASSIREIRSRDTEAF
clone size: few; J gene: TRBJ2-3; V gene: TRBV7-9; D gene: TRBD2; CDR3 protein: ASSFSGSTDTQY
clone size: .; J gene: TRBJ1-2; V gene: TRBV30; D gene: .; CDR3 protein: AWSHRGLGGYT